The 27 T cell receptor beta chains reported below all come from one sample, sequenced in a study of human T cells and chemical hapten exposure. Time point here: patch test 2, 6 weeks after DPC sensitization. Treatment indicated: therapeutic diphenylcyclopropenone sensitization with weekly scalp DPC. MiXCR, applied by TCRdb to the RACE reads, yields one record per CDR3 protein. The sample lists about 89,000 distinct CDR3 sequences; 11% were seen once. The sequences come from whole blood, collected in connection with sensitization to the hapten diphenylcyclopropenone (DPC). The origin of the receptors is a middle-aged man with alopecia areata. Some clones in this sample may be carry-over from other donors' samples.

In its sample, this clonotype was seen a few times. The chain carries TRBV6-1 and TRBJ1-2; D is unresolved. The CDR3 length is 16 residues. CDR1 and CDR2 (germline): MNHNS, SASEGT. Trimming pared 0 bases from V and 3 bases from J, leaving 14 bases between. The CDR3 is CASSEALFLRDYGYTF. The CDR3 coding sequence is TGTGCCAGCAGTGAAGCACTCTTCCTTAGGGACTATGGCTACACCTTC.

The chain combines TRBV2 with TRBJ2-5; 9 bases are a match to TRBD2. J lost 4 bases, V lost 1 base, and 7 bases had no gene match. The CDR3 covers 16 residues. Germline CDR1 reads SNHLY; CDR2 reads FYNNEI. For the CDR3, the DNA is TGTGCCAGCAGTGAAGGGCTAGCGGGAAAGCGAGAGACCCAGTACTTC. This sequence encodes CASSEGLAGKRETQYF.

On this clonotype itself: Since the CDR3 does not end with the conserved phenylalanine or tryptophan, this likely comes from a read error. This rearrangement joins TRBV5-6 to TRBJ1-3; D is uncertain. Germline V gives CDR1 SGHDT, CDR2 YYEEEE. V lost 9 bases and J lost 4, with 17 bases in between. The CDR3 is 14 residues long. CDR3 residues: CATRAFGVGNTIYL. CDR3 DNA sequence: TGTGCCACCCGAGCCTTCGGGGTGGGAAACACCATATATCTT.

This clonotype has at least ten counts. The chain links TRBV29-1 to TRBJ2-5; TRBD1 might be the D (6 bases). Trimming cost V 0 bases and J 1 base, with 18 bases left between them. The CDR3 is made up of 17 amino acids. Per the germline V gene, CDR1 is SQVTM and CDR2 is ANQGSEA. The CDR3 region is CSVEDPGQGPLQETQYF. The CDR3 bases are TGCAGCGTTGAAGATCCTGGGCAGGGGCCCCTCCAAGAGACCCAGTACTTC.

The sample holds many counts of this clonotype. V and J are TRBV12-3 or TRBV12-4 and TRBJ1-5, with D tentatively TRBD1 (5 bases). The CDR3 runs to 14 residues. Between the trimmed V and J ends, which lost 6 bases and 0 bases, there was a span of 9 bases. Here the CDR3 DNA reads TGTGCCAGCAGCAGACAGACTAGCAATCAGCCCCAGCATTTT. It specifies CASSRQTSNQPQHF.

This clonotype was counted only a few times. J is TRBJ1-2 and V is TRBV6-2 or TRBV6-3, with D perhaps TRBD1 (6 bases). From germline, CDR1 is MNHEY and CDR2 SVGEGT. CDR3 size: 16 residues. The V end lost 2 bases, the J end lost 0 bases, and 13 bases lay between the germline ends. The CDR3 bases are TGTGCCAGCAGTTACAGGGGGACGACAGCTAACTATGGCTACACCTTC. Translated: CASSYRGTTANYGYTF.

This clonotype was picked up a small number of times. This chain joins TRBV29-1 and TRBJ2-7, with 9 positions matching TRBD1. Germline loops: CDR1 SQVTM, CDR2 ANQGSEA. This CDR3 is built from 13 residues. V lost 4 bases and J lost 3; bases outside the gene matches: 4. CDR3 in amino acids: CSVASDRGYEQYF. CDR3 nucleotide sequence: TGCAGCGTTGCCTCGGACAGGGGCTACGAGCAGTACTTC.

This clonotype was found a few times. The V gene is TRBV6-1, the J gene TRBJ2-3; 12 bases align to TRBD2. Germline CDR1 MNHNS, CDR2 SASEGT. This CDR3 spans 13 amino acids. V was clipped by 10 bases and J by 4 bases; unmatched bases: 3. The CDR3 DNA is TGTGCCACCGGGACTAGCGGGTCAGATACGCAGTATTTT. It codes for CATGTSGSDTQYF.

CDR3 residues: CASSDDRAQPQHF. Written as DNA, the CDR3 is TGCGCCAGCAGTGACGACAGGGCTCAGCCCCAGCATTTT. V gene TRBV4-3 combines with J gene TRBJ1-5; the match to TRBD1 covers 7 bases. CDR1 and CDR2 (germline): LGHNA, YSLEER. The V segment lost 6 bases and the J segment 6 bases; nucleotides outside the gene matches: 5. This CDR3 spans 13 amino acids.

Only a few counts were recorded for this clonotype. V gene TRBV20-1 combines with J gene TRBJ1-4, with 10 nucleotides matching TRBD1. Unmatched junction bases numbered 11, after V lost 5 bases and J lost 14 bases. This CDR3 contains 13 residues. Germline V gene data show CDR1 as DFQATT and CDR2 as SNEGSKA (reference sequence). The DNA for the CDR3 is TGCAGTGCTTCACACGGGACAGGGGAAGGGCTGTTTTTT. This codes for CSASHGTGEGLFF.

This chain links TRBV7-2 with TRBJ2-7, with D possibly being TRBD1 (6 bases). The germline V gene has CDR1 SGHTA and CDR2 FQGNSA. V lost 4 bases to trimming and J lost 2 bases, with 15 bases between them. The CDR3 runs to 15 residues. As DNA, the CDR3 is TGTGCCAGCAGCTCCTTAGTTGGGGGCCCCTACGAGCAGTACTTC. Translated: CASSSLVGGPYEQYF.

This clonotype was recorded many times. The chain combines TRBV20-1 with TRBJ1-6, with no clear D. The CDR3 loop spans 15 amino acids. The V gene's germline CDR1 is DFQATT and CDR2 SNEGSKA (reference sequence). Trimming removed 6 bases from V and 0 bases from J, with 12 bases in between. The CDR3 sequence is CSAGPFSSYNSPLHF. The CDR3 coding sequence is TGCAGTGCCGGACCATTCAGCTCCTATAATTCACCCCTCCACTTT.

There are a few counts of this clonotype. The gene calls are TRBV24-1 and TRBJ1-4; D call uncertain. V lost 4 bases to trimming and J lost 7 bases, with 15 bases between them. From germline, CDR1 is KGHDR and CDR2 SFDVKD. The CDR3 covers 15 residues. CDR3 sequence: CATSENSARSEKLFF. CDR3 nucleotides: TGTGCCACCAGTGAGAATTCGGCCAGATCTGAAAAACTGTTTTTT.

This clonotype showed up just a few times. The CDR3 is CASSPTENLRNEQFF. The CDR3 region has the DNA TGTGCCAGCAGCCCGACAGAAAACCTACGCAATGAGCAGTTCTTC. The chain employs TRBV14 and TRBJ2-1; D is perhaps TRBD1 (5 bases). This CDR3 comprises 15 residues. The V and J ends lost 4 bases and 6 bases respectively, with 16 bases between them. CDR1 and CDR2 from the germline V gene are SGHDN and FVKESK.

CDR3 nucleotides: TGCAGTGCAAACTTGTGGCTAGCGGGAGATGAGCAGTTCTTC. Encoded protein: CSANLWLAGDEQFF. J is TRBJ2-1 and V is TRBV20-1; 10 bases agree with TRBD2. The ends lost 6 bases at V and 8 bases at J; junction bases unmatched: 10. The length of the CDR3 is 14 residues. Per the germline V gene, CDR1 is DFQATT and CDR2 is SNEGSKA (reference sequence).

The V call is TRBV4-3, the J call TRBJ2-3; tentatively, D is TRBD1 (5 bases). The V end was cut by 0 bases, the J end by 0 bases, with 13 bases between. The CDR3 totals 17 residues. Germline V gene lookup returns CDR1 LGHNA and CDR2 YSLEER. This CDR3 reads CASSQDGATSSTDTQYF. CDR3 DNA sequence: TGCGCCAGCAGCCAAGATGGGGCAACCTCTAGCACAGATACGCAGTATTTT.

Ten or more counts support this clonotype. The chain joins TRBV20-1 to TRBJ2-1, with 7 bases matching TRBD2. CDR1 is DFQATT and CDR2 is SNEGSKA in the germline V gene (reference sequence). Trimming took 5 bases from V and 4 from J; bases not matched to a gene: 14. The length of the CDR3 is 16 residues. The CDR3 DNA follows: TGCAGTGCTTCCCTGAGGGGTAGCGGGCTGTACAATGAGCAGTTCTTC. As protein: CSASLRGSGLYNEQFF.

The V gene is TRBV30, the J gene TRBJ2-7; 9 bases line up with TRBD2. In germline, CDR1 is GTSNPN, CDR2 SVGIG (reference sequence). Trimming took 4 bases from V and 3 from J; bases not matched to a gene: 1. The CDR3 is 12 amino acids. CDR3 nucleotide sequence: TGTGCCTGGACTAGCGGGAACTACGAGCAGTACTTC. This sequence encodes CAWTSGNYEQYF.

This clonotype was counted a few times. The rearrangement uses TRBV6-1 and TRBJ1-5; maybe TRBD1 (6 bases). CDR1 is MNHNS and CDR2 is SASEGT in the germline V gene. The CDR3 loop spans 14 amino acids. The V and J ends lost 7 bases and 7 bases respectively, with 17 bases between them. CDR3 sequence: CASTPRGLGQPQHF. In DNA form, the CDR3 reads TGTGCCAGCACCCCAAGGGGGTTAGGCCAGCCCCAGCATTTT.

The rearrangement uses TRBV7-2 and TRBJ2-1; maybe TRBD2 (5 bases). Germline CDR1 SGHTA, CDR2 FQGNSA. V was trimmed by 6 bases and J by 6 bases, leaving 15 bases between them. CDR3 length equals 14 residues. CDR3 sequence reads: CASSTDFRSNEQFF. For the CDR3, the DNA is TGTGCCAGCAGTACGGACTTCAGGAGCAATGAGCAGTTCTTC.

The gene calls are TRBV4-3 and TRBJ2-5, with TRBD2 as a possible D gene (6 bases). CDR1 and CDR2 from the germline V gene are LGHNA and YSLEER. Trimming removed 0 bases at V and 1 base at J, with 9 bases between. The CDR3 length is 15 residues. The CDR3 coding sequence is TGCGCCAGCAGCCAAGATGCAGCGGGCCAAGAGACCCAGTACTTC. The encoded protein is CASSQDAAGQETQYF.

This clonotype was detected many times. The rearrangement links TRBV29-1 to TRBJ2-3, with D uncertain. V gave up 5 bases and J gave up 5 bases, with 11 bases separating them. In germline, CDR1 is SQVTM, CDR2 ANQGSEA. The CDR3 contains 12 residues. The DNA for the CDR3 is TGCAGCGTTTCCTCTTTTGGAGATACGCAGTATTTT. Residues: CSVSSFGDTQYF.

This clonotype appeared a few times. This sequence joins TRBV4-1 and TRBJ2-3, with TRBD2 matching 7 bases. The CDR3 sequence is 14 residues long. Germline V gene sequence: CDR1 MGHRA, CDR2 YSYEKL. Trimming removed 4 bases from V and 6 bases from J; junction bases left unmatched: 7. The CDR3 coding sequence is TGCGCCAGCAGCCCTCATGGGAGGGTGGATACGCAGTATTTT. Amino acid sequence: CASSPHGRVDTQYF.

On this clonotype: Possible read error: a much larger clone is one base away. The V gene is TRBV6-2 or TRBV6-3, the J gene TRBJ1-6; TRBD1 agrees at 8 bases. The CDR3 loop spans 15 amino acids. Germline assignment: CDR1 MNHEY and CDR2 SVGEGT. CDR3 sequence (DNA): TGTGTCAGCAGTCGCCGGGACAGGATTAATTCACCCCTCCACTTT. It is translated as CVSSRRDRINSPLHF.

In its sample, this clonotype was seen a few times. The genes are TRBV12-3 or TRBV12-4 and TRBJ1-4; D gene uncertain. This CDR3 is 11 amino acids long. V lost 7 bases to trimming and J lost 7 bases, with 7 bases between them. The CDR3 coding sequence is TGTGCCAGCACCCGTGGTGAAAAACTGTTTTTT. Translation gives CASTRGEKLFF.

This clonotype has more than one count but fewer than ten. The rearrangement links TRBV24-1 to TRBJ2-1, with D hard to call. Trimming removed 0 bases from V and 9 bases from J, with 2 bases in between. The CDR3 length is 11 residues. Germline CDR1 reads KGHDR; CDR2 reads SFDVKD. In DNA, the CDR3 is TGTGCCACCAGTGATTTGGGTGAGCAGTTCTTC. Translated, it gives CATSDLGEQFF.

The CDR3 is CASSFSGTSNEQFF. Here the CDR3 DNA reads TGTGCCAGCAGTTTCTCCGGGACTTCCAATGAGCAGTTCTTC. J is TRBJ2-1 and V is TRBV6-2 or TRBV6-3; tentative D call: TRBD2 (6 bases). The CDR3 totals 14 residues. The V and J ends lost 4 bases and 6 bases respectively, with 13 bases between them. Germline V gives CDR1 MNHEY, CDR2 SVGEGT.